Here is one T cell receptor (beta chain) with its context. V trimming: 3 bases; J trimming: 2 bases; junction bases outside the gene matches: 6. The germline V gene encodes CDR1 GTSNPN and CDR2 SVGIG (reference sequence). This CDR3 spans 14 amino acids. The data stem from a study of blood T cell repertoires in COVID-19. Study background: Whether acute or convalescent, the COVID-19 samples came from the United States, Italy and Spain. In each case, the material was cDNA or gDNA derived from T cells, B-cell-depleted T cells, or PBMCs.

Generated by immunoSEQ multiplex PCR, the TCRdb table keeps only in-frame clones and is missing some. Here the sample spans 130,000 to 150,000 clones, around 87% being singletons. Recruitment covered about two dozen US areas and drew participants whose ages spanned roughly 18 to 89 years. The chain has TRBV30 and TRBJ2-7; 8 bases align to TRBD1. The specimen was PBMCs or T cells enriched from blood (not recorded which). The receptor comes from a woman aged 30 to 39 with acute COVID-19. The CDR3 reads CAWSWGQEAYEQYF. The CDR3 DNA follows: TGTGCCTGGAGCTGGGGACAGGAAGCCTACGAGCAGTACTTC.